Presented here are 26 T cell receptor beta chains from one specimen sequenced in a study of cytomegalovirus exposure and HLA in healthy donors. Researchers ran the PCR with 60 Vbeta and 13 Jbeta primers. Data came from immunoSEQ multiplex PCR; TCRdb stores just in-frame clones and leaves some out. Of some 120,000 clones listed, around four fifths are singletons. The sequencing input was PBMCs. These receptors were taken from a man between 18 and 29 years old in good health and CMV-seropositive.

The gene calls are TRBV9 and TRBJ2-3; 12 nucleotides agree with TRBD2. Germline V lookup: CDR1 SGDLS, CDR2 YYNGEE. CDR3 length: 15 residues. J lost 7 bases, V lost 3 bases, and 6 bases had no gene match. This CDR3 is CASSDRTSGVYTQYF. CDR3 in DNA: TGTGCCAGCAGCGACCGGACTAGCGGGGTTTATACGCAGTATTTT.

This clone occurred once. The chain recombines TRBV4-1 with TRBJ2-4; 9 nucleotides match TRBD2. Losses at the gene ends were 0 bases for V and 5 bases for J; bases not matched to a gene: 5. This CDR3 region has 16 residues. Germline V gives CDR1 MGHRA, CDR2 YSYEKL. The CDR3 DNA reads TGCGCCAGCAGCCAAGAATTAGCGGGAGTACAAAACATTCAGTACTTC. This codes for CASSQELAGVQNIQYF.

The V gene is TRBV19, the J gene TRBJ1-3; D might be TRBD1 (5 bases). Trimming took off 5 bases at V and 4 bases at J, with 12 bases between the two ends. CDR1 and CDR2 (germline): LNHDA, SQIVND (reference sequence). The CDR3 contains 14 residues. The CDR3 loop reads CASSGGFDGNTIYF. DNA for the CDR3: TGTGCCAGTAGTGGGGGGTTTGACGGAAACACCATATATTTT.

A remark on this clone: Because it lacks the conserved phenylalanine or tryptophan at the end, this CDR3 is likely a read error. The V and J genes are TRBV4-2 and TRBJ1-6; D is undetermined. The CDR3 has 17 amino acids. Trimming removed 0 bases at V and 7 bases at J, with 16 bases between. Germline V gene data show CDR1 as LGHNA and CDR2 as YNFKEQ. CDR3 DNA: TGTGCCAGCAGCCAAGATGGTAGCTACTTAGAAAATTCACCCCTCCACGTT. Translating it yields CASSQDGSYLENSPLHV.

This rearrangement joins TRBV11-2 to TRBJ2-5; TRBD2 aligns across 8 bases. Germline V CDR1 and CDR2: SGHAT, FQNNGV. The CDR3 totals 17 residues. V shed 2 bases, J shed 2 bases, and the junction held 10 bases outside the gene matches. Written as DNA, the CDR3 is TGTGCCAGCAGCTTAAAATTTTCTAGCGGGTGGCAAGAGACCCAGTACTTC. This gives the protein CASSLKFSSGWQETQYF.

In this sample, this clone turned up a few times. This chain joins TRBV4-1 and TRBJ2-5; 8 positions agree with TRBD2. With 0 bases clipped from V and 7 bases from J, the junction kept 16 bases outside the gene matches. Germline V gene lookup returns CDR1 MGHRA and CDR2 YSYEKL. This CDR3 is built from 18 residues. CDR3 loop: CASSQDETGGTWRGTQYF. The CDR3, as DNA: TGCGCCAGCAGCCAAGACGAGACGGGGGGGACTTGGCGTGGGACCCAGTACTTC.

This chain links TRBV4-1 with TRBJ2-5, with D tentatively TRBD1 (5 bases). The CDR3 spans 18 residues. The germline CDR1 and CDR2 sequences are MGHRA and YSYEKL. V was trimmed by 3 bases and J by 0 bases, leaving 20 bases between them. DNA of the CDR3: TGCGCCAGCAGCCATCCCTCGAGTGGGGCCGAATACCAAGAGACCCAGTACTTC. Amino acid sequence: CASSHPSSGAEYQETQYF.

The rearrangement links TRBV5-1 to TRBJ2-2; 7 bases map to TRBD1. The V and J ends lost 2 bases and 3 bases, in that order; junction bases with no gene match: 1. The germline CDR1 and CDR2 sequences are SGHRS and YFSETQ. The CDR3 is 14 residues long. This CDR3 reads CASSLTGDTGELFF. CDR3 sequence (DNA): TGCGCCAGCAGCTTAACAGGGGACACCGGGGAGCTGTTTTTT. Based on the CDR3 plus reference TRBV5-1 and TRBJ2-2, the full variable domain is KAGVTQTPRYLIKTRGQQVTLSCSPISGHRSVSWYQQTPGQGLQFLFEYFSETQRNKGNFPGRFSGRQFSNSRSEMNVSTLELGDSALYLCASSLTGDTGELFFGEGSRLTVL.

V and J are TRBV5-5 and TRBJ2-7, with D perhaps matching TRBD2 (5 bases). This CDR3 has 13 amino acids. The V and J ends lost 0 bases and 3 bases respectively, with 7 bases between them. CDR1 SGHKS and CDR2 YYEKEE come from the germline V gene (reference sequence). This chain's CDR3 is CASSLGSGYEQYF. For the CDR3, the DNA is TGTGCCAGCAGCTTGGGCAGCGGCTACGAGCAGTACTTC.

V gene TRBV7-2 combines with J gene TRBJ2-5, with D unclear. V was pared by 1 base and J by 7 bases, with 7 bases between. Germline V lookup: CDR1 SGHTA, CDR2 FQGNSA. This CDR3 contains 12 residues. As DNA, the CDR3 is TGTGCCAGCAGCTTAGAGGCGGCGACCCAGTACTTC. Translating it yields CASSLEAATQYF.

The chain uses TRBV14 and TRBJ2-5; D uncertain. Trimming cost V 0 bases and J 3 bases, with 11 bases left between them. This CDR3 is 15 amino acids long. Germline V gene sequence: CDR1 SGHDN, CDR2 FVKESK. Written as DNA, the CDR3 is TGTGCCAGCAGCCAAGAATTTAACGCTAAAGAGACCCAGTACTTC. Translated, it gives CASSQEFNAKETQYF.

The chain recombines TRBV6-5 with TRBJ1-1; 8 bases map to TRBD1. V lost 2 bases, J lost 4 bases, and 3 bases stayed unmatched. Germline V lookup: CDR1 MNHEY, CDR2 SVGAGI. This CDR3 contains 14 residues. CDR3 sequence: CASSYTGQGTEAFF. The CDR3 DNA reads TGTGCCAGCAGTTACACCGGACAGGGCACTGAAGCTTTCTTT.

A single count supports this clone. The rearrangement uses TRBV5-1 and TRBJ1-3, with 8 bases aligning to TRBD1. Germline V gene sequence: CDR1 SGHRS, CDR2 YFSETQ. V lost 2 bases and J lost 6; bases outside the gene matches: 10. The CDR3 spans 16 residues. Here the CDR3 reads CASSFRPGQDQNTIYF. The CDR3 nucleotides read TGCGCCAGCAGCTTCCGGCCGGGACAGGATCAAAACACCATATATTTT.

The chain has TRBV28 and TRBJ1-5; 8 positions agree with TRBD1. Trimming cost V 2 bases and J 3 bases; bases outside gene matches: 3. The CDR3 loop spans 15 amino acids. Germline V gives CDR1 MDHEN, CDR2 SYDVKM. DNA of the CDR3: TGTGCCAGCAGTTTAGGACAGGGATACAATCAGCCCCAGCATTTT. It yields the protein CASSLGQGYNQPQHF.

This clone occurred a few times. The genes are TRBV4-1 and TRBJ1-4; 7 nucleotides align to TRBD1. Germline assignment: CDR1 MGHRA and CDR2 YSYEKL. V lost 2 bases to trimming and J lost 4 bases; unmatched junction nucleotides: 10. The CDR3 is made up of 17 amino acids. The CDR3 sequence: CASSQSLLGQVNEKLFF. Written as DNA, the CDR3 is TGCGCCAGCAGCCAATCACTTCTTGGACAGGTTAATGAAAAACTGTTTTTT.

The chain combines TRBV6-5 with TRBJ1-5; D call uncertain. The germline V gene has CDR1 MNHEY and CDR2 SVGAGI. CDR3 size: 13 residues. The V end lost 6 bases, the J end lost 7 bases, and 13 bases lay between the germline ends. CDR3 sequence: CASSSGGSQPQHF. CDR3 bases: TGTGCCAGCAGCTCAGGAGGGTCCCAGCCCCAGCATTTT.

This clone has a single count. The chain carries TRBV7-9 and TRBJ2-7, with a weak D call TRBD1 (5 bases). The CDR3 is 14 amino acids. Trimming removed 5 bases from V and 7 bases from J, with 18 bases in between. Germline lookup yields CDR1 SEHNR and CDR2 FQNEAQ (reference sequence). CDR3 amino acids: CASSGQGHPWEQYF. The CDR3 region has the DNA TGTGCCAGCAGCGGTCAAGGACACCCCTGGGAGCAGTACTTC.

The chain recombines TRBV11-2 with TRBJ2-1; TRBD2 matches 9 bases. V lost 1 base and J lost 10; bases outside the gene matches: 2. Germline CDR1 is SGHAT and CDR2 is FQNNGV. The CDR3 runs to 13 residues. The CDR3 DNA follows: TGTGCCAGCAGCTTAGTGGCGGGAGGGGAGCAGTTCTTC. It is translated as CASSLVAGGEQFF.

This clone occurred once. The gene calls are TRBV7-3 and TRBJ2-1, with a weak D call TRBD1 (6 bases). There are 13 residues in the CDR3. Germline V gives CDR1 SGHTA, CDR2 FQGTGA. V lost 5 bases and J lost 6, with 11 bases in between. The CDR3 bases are TGTGCCAGCAGCCTACTAGGGGGCAATGAGCAGTTCTTC. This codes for CASSLLGGNEQFF.

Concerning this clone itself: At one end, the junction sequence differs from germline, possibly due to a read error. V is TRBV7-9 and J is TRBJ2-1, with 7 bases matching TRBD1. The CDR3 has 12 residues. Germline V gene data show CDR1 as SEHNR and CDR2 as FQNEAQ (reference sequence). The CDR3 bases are TGTTCCAGCAGTGGGGACAGATCTGAGCAGTTCTTC. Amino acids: CSSSGDRSEQFF.

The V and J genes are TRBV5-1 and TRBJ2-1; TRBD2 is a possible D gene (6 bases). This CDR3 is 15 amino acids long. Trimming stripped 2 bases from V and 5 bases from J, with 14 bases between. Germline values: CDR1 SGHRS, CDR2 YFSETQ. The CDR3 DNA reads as TGCGCCAGCAGCTTCCTCTGGGGGGAGAACAATGAGCAGTTCTTC. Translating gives CASSFLWGENNEQFF. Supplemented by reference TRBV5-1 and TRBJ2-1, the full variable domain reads KAGVTQTPRYLIKTRGQQVTLSCSPISGHRSVSWYQQTPGQGLQFLFEYFSETQRNKGNFPGRFSGRQFSNSRSEMNVSTLELGDSALYLCASSFLWGENNEQFFGPGTRLTVL.

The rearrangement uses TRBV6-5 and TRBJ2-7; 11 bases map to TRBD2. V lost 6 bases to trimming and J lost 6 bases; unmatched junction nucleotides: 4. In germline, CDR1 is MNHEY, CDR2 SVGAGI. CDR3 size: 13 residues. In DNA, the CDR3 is TGTGCCAGCAGCCCCGGGACTAGCGGCGAGCAGTACTTC. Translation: CASSPGTSGEQYF.

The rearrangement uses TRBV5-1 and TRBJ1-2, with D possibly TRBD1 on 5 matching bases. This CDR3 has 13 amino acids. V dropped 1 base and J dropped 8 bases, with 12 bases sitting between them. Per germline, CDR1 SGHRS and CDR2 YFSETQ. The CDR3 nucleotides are TGCGCCAGCAGCTTGAACTCGGAGGGGGGCTACACCTTC. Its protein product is CASSLNSEGGYTF. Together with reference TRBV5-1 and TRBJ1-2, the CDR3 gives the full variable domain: KAGVTQTPRYLIKTRGQQVTLSCSPISGHRSVSWYQQTPGQGLQFLFEYFSETQRNKGNFPGRFSGRQFSNSRSEMNVSTLELGDSALYLCASSLNSEGGYTFGSGTRLTVV.

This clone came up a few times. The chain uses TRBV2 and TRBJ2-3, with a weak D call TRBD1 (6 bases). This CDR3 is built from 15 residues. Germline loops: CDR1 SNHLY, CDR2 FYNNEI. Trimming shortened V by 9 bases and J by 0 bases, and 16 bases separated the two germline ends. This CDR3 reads CARATGRPSTDTQYF. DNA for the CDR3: TGTGCCAGAGCGACAGGAAGACCTAGCACAGATACGCAGTATTTT. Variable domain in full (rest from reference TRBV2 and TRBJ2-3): EPEVTQTPSHQVTQMGQEVILRCVPISNHLYFYWYRQILGQKVEFLVSFYNNEISEKSEIFDDQFSVERPDGSNFTLKIRSTKLEDSAMYFCARATGRPSTDTQYFGPGTRLTVL.

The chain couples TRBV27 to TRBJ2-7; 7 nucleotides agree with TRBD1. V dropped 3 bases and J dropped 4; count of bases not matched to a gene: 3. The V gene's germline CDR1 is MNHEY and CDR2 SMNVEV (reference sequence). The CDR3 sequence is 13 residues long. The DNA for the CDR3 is TGTGCCAGCAGTTTTGGGACAGAGTACGAGCAGTACTTC. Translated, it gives CASSFGTEYEQYF.

CDR3: CASSDTGKSSPLHF. The CDR3 DNA sequence: TGTGCCAGCAGTGATACAGGGAAGAGTTCACCCCTCCACTTT. The chain couples TRBV6-4 to TRBJ1-6, with D perhaps matching TRBD1 (6 bases). This CDR3 is 14 amino acids long. Germline loops: CDR1 MRHNA, CDR2 SNTAGT. Trimming left V 3 bases short and J 9 bases short, with 12 bases between.